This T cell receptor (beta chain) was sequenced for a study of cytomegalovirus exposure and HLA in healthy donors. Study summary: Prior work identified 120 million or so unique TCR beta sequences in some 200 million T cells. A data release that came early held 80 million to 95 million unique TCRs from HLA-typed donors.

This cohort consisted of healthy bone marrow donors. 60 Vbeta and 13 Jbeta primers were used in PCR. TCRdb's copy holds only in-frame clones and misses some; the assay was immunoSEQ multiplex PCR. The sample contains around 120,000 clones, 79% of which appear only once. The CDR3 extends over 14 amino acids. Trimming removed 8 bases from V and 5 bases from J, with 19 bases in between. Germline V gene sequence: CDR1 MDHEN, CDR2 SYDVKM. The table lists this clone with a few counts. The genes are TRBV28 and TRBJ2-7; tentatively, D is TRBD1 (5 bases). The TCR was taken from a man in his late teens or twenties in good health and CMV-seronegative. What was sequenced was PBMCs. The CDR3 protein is CASGENRIWNEQYF. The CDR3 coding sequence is TGTGCCAGCGGCGAAAACAGGATCTGGAACGAGCAGTACTTC.